This T cell receptor (beta chain) was captured by sequencing in a study of beta chain features in type 1 diabetes. Study findings and constraints: Among patients, naive, central memory and Treg TCRB repertoires appeared more similar than among healthy donors. Across all four CD4+ subsets, people with type 1 diabetes showed modestly shorter TCRB CDR3s. Over-representation of high TCR-expressing cells was a possible consequence of cDNA sequencing. A possible short-template PCR bias applies equally to patients and controls.

Of note for this clone: Its antigen remains unidentified.

Germline lookup yields CDR1 SGHRS and CDR2 YFSETQ. J was trimmed by 5 bases and V by 5 bases; bases with no gene match: 9. The CDR3 loop spans 15 amino acids. The whole isolated RNA underwent reverse transcription, so sequencing captured expressed TCRB transcripts. Libraries were prepared by immunoSEQ multiplex PCR; TCRdb keeps only in-frame clonotypes and omits some of them. The sample shows hundreds of thousands of clones, under 15% of them seen only once. The sample was naive CD4+ T cells from blood. This receptor was taken from a man between 18 and 35 years old with type 1 diabetes. The chain combines TRBV5-1 with TRBJ2-5; TRBD1 aligns across 10 bases. Here the CDR3 reads CASSASGTGDETQYF. In DNA, the CDR3 is TGCGCCAGCAGTGCATCCGGGACAGGGGATGAGACCCAGTACTTC.